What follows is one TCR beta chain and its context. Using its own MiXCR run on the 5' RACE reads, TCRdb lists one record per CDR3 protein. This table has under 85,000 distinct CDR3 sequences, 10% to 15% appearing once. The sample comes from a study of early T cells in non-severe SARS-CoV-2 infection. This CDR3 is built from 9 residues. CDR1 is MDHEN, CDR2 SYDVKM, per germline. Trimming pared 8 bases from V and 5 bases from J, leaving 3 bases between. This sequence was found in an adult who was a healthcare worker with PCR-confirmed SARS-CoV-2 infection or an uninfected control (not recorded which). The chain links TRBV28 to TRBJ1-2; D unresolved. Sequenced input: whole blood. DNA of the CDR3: TGTGCCAGCCCTTATGGCTACACCTTC. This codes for CASPYGYTF.